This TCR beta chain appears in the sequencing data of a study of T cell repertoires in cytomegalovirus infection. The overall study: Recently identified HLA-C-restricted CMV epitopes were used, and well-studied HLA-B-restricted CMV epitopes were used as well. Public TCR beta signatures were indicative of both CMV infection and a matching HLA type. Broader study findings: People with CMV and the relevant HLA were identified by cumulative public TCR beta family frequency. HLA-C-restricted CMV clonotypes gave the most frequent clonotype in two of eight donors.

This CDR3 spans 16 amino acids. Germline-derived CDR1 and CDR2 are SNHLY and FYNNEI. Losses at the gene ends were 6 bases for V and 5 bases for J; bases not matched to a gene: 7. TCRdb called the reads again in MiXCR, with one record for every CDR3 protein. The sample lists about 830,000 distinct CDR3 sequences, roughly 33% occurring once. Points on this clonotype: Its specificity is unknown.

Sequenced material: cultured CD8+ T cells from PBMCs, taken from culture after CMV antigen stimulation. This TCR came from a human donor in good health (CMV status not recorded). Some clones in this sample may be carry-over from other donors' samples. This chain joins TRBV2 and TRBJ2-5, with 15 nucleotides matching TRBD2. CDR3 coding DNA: TGTGCCAGCAGGATGGGACTAGCGGGGGGCCGGGAGACCCAGTACTTC. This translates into CASRMGLAGGRETQYF.